This T cell receptor beta chain was obtained from a study of CD8 T cells in Susac syndrome. V lost 9 bases to trimming and J lost 2 bases, with 13 bases between them. The germline CDR1 and CDR2 sequences are PRHDT and FYEKMQ (reference sequence). CDR3 length: 14 residues. RNA, at about 0.5 to 1 ug, was reverse transcribed with random hexamers. A single record per CDR3 protein comes from TCRdb applying MiXCR to the immunoSEQ multiplex PCR reads. The profile covers 75,000 to 80,000 distinct CDR3 sequences, with roughly 95% appearing a single time and 0.52% taken by the ten largest. The chain joins TRBV13 to TRBJ2-2; D unresolved. Material for sequencing was CD8+ T cells from PBMCs. The TCR originated in a human donor with Susac syndrome. CDR3 bases: TGTGCCAGAAGTGTGGGGATAAACACCGGGGAGCTGTTTTTT. This gives the protein CARSVGINTGELFF.